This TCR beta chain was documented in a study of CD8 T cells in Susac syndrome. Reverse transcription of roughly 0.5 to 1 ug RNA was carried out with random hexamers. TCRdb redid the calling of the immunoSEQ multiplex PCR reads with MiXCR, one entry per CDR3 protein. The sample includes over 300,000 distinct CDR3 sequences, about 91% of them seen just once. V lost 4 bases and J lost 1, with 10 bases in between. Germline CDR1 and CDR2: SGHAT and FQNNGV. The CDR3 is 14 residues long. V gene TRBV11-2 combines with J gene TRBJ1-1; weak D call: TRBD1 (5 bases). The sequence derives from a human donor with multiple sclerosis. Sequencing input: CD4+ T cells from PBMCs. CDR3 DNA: TGTGCCAGCAGCTCTTTTAGGGGGAACACTGAAGCTTTCTTT. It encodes CASSSFRGNTEAFF.